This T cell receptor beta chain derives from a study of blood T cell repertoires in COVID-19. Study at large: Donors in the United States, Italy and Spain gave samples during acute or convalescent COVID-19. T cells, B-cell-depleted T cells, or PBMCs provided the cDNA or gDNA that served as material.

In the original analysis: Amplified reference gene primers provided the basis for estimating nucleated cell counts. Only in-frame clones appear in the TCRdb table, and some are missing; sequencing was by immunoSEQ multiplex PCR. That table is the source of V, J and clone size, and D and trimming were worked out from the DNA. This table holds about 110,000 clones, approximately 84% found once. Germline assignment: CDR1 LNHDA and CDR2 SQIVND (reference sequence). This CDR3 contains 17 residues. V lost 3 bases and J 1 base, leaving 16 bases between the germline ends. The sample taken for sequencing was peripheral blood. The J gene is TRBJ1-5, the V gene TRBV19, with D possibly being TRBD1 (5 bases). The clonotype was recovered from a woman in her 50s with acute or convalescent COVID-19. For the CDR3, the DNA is TGTGCCAGTAGTATCCGTTCTGGGGGGAAGAGCAATCAGCCCCAGCATTTT. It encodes CASSIRSGGKSNQPQHF. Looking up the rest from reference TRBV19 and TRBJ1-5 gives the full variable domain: DGGITQSPKYLFRKEGQNVTLSCEQNLNHDAMYWYRQDPGQGLRLIYYSQIVNDFQKGDIAEGYSVSREKKESFPLTVTSAQKNPTAFYLCASSIRSGGKSNQPQHFGDGTRLSIL.